This TCR beta chain comes out of a study of CD8 T cells in Susac syndrome (dated by TCRdb to 2018 to 2020). With respect to the entire study: Repertoire sequencing was used to test whether CD8+ T cell activation and differentiation in Susac syndrome was antigen driven. The clonality of the CD8+ T cell repertoire was compared across about 12 healthy donors, 14 Susac syndrome patients and under 19 multiple sclerosis patients. The study at large found these results: The TCR sequencing and HLA analysis was acknowledged to have included a relatively small number of individuals.

RNA was extracted using the RNeasy kit, and roughly 0.5 to 1 ug of the RNA was reverse transcribed with random hexamers. The immunoSEQ multiplex PCR assay, covering 54 Vbeta and 13 Jbeta segments, was used to amplify TCR beta CDR3 regions. PCR amplification bias was corrected using a synthetic template baseline for primer optimization and computational correction. As for the authors' bioinformatics: Reads were annotated to V, D and J genes according to IMGT and were analyzed with immunoSEQ Analyzer, with only productive sequences retained. Clonality was computed as one minus Shannon entropy normalized by log2 of the number of productive unique sequences. For each patient and control, public and private clones were evaluated within the 100 most prevalent clones. A clone was defined as Susac-specific if it was absent from the healthy and MS cohorts, from roughly 990 published viral clones and from other ImmuneACCESS disease sequences. TCRdb applied fastp at Q25 and MiXCR to the public reads, then kept only in-frame beta chains. Each entry merges the rows of one CDR3 protein and shows their most common DNA and genes. The V and J calls follow TCRdb's processing rather than the paper's. The sample table shows about 180,000 distinct CDR3 sequences, and 85% to 95% are seen once. The ten largest account for about 0.16% of the sample.

Via the germline V gene, CDR1 is MDHEN and CDR2 SYDVKM. Trimming removed 5 bases from V and 7 bases from J; the gene matches leave 3 bases unexplained. The CDR3 spans 14 residues, from the cysteine through the phenylalanine. Left in the record is the CDR3 DNA by itself, 42 bases read in frame from the first base. High-throughput TCR beta sequencing profiled peripheral blood CD8+ and CD4+ T cells from healthy donors, Susac syndrome patients and multiple sclerosis patients. Multiple sclerosis controls were treatment-naive patients with stable or active relapsing-remitting disease fulfilling revised McDonald criteria. Bulk CD8+ and CD4+ T cells were purified magnetically by negative isolation, whereas CD8+ TEMRA cells were enriched by FACS. Blood was drawn into EDTA tubes, processed within 24 hours, and PBMCs were isolated by density gradient centrifugation. PBMCs intended for TCR sequencing were cryopreserved in liquid nitrogen and thawed later in a water bath at 37 degrees C. Purity of sorted or isolated CD4+, CD8+ and CD8+ TEMRA cells was at least 90%.

Comment on this clonotype: No antigen is known for it. No much larger clone exists at a distance of one base, and base qualities are not known.

The TCR comes from a human donor with multiple sclerosis. The rearranged segments are TRBV28 and TRBJ2-1; the junction holds 12 bases that match TRBD2. Sequenced input: CD8+ T cells from PBMCs. CDR3 protein: CASSTSGRWNEQFF. Read as DNA, the sequence is TGTGCCAGCAGTACTAGCGGGAGGTGGAATGAGCAGTTCTTC.